Shown below are 17 T cell receptor beta chains from a single sample sequenced in a study of blood T cell repertoires in COVID-19. Method: immunoSEQ multiplex PCR; TCRdb's copy keeps in-frame clones and lacks some. The top ten clones hold more than 9% of a sample with about 300,000 clones, 70% to 90% of them seen once. The sequenced material came from PBMCs or T cells enriched from blood (not recorded which). These receptors all stem from a woman between 18 and 29 years old who had recovered from COVID-19.

This chain uses TRBV5-1 with TRBJ1-1; D unclear. The CDR3 totals 14 residues. CDR1 and CDR2 from the germline V gene are SGHRS and YFSETQ. Trimming shortened V by 1 base and J by 1 base, and 8 bases separated the two germline ends. DNA for the CDR3: TGCGCCAGCAGCTTGACTTACAGGAACACTGAAGCTTTCTTT. The encoded protein is CASSLTYRNTEAFF.

Concerning this clone itself: Germline and junction disagree at one end, which may indicate a read error. J is TRBJ2-3 and V is TRBV7-7; 7 bases are a match to TRBD2. Germline CDR1 SSHAT, CDR2 FNYEAQ (reference sequence). The CDR3 extends over 15 amino acids. In DNA, the CDR3 is TGTGCTAGCAGCCGAGGACTAGAGAGCACAGATACGCAGTATTTT. Its protein is CASSRGLESTDTQYF.

This chain connects TRBV20-1 to TRBJ1-1, with D perhaps matching TRBD1 (5 bases). The CDR3 runs 13 residues. Germline CDR1 and CDR2: DFQATT and SNEGSKA (reference sequence). The ends were cut back, 3 bases at V and 7 bases at J, with 15 bases in the middle. The CDR3 DNA sequence: TGCAGTGCTAGTCAGCCAGGGATAGGTGAAGCTTTCTTT. Translation gives CSASQPGIGEAFF.

The CDR3 coding sequence is TGTGCCAGCAGTGCCCTACAGGGGGCAGTCACTGAAGCTTTCTTT. Translation gives CASSALQGAVTEAFF. This chain uses TRBV2 with TRBJ1-1; 9 bases line up with TRBD1. Trimming removed 4 bases from V and 4 bases from J; junction bases left unmatched: 7. The CDR3 consists of 15 residues. Per germline, CDR1 SNHLY and CDR2 FYNNEI.

The CDR3 nucleotides read TGCGCCAGCAGCTTGGCCCTCAGGGGGAACACTGAAGCTTTCTTT. Its translation: CASSLALRGNTEAFF. The J gene is TRBJ1-1, the V gene TRBV5-1, with D possibly matching TRBD1 (6 bases). The CDR3 is 15 amino acids. Trimming removed 0 bases at V and 1 base at J, with 10 bases between. The germline V gene encodes CDR1 SGHRS and CDR2 YFSETQ.

This clone showed up just a few times. This chain joins TRBV5-6 and TRBJ2-1; tentatively, D is TRBD1 (6 bases). Trimming took off 0 bases at V and 8 bases at J, with 12 bases between the two ends. From germline, CDR1 is SGHDT and CDR2 YYEEEE. The CDR3 has 14 amino acids. CDR3 sequence reads: CASSLGDRSDEQFF. The CDR3 coding sequence is TGTGCCAGCAGCTTGGGCGACAGGTCGGATGAGCAGTTCTTC.

The chain joins TRBV5-8 to TRBJ2-5, with D unresolved. Germline values: CDR1 SGHTS, CDR2 YDEGEE. The CDR3 has 14 amino acids. V shed 1 base and J shed 1 base, with 8 bases lying between them. The CDR3 sequence: CASSLSLLQETQYF. The CDR3 DNA reads TGTGCCAGCAGCTTGTCACTGCTCCAAGAGACCCAGTACTTC.

The rearrangement joins TRBV21-1 to TRBJ1-5; TRBD1 reflects the table's D call only, with no check against the DNA. TRBV21-1 counts as a pseudogene. This CDR3 is 19 amino acids long. The CDR3 loop is CASSKQPEDRGRGNQPQHF. DNA of the CDR3: TGTGCCAGCAGCAAACAGCCGGAGGACAGGGGACGGGGCAATCAGCCCCAGCATTTT.

This clone was recorded a few times. V is TRBV28 and J is TRBJ1-5, with D hard to call. CDR1 and CDR2 (germline): MDHEN, SYDVKM. With 5 bases removed from V and 2 bases from J, the gap between germline ends came to 7 bases. The CDR3 length is 13 residues. CDR3 sequence (DNA): TGTGCCAGCAGTCCAACAGGCAATCAGCCCCAGCATTTT. It translates to CASSPTGNQPQHF.

The V gene is TRBV6-5, the J gene TRBJ1-1; D unresolved. The CDR3 consists of 15 residues. Trimming removed 0 bases at V and 11 bases at J, with 19 bases between. CDR1 is MNHEY, CDR2 SVGAGI, per germline. CDR3 in DNA: TGTGCCAGCAGTTACTCAGGTGGATCCAGCTCGGGGGCTTTCTTT. Its translation is CASSYSGGSSSGAFF.

The J gene is TRBJ1-2, the V gene TRBV27; D is undetermined. Germline loops: CDR1 MNHEY, CDR2 SMNVEV (reference sequence). V gave up 5 bases and J gave up 8 bases, with 12 bases separating them. This CDR3 is built from 12 residues. CDR3 in amino acids: CASSRPEGGYTF. The CDR3 DNA sequence: TGTGCCAGCAGTCGTCCTGAGGGAGGCTACACCTTC.

The chain couples TRBV28 to TRBJ1-1; D remains unclear. The CDR3 covers 13 residues. In germline, CDR1 is MDHEN, CDR2 SYDVKM. The V gene lost 5 bases and the J gene lost 5 bases, with 12 bases spanning the gap. DNA for the CDR3: TGTGCCAGCAGTAATCCCCGGTGGACTGAAGCTTTCTTT. This sequence encodes CASSNPRWTEAFF.

This chain uses TRBV11-2 with TRBJ1-5, with 7 bases lining up with TRBD1. The germline V gene encodes CDR1 SGHAT and CDR2 FQNNGV. The J segment lost 5 bases and the V segment lost 3 bases, leaving 1 base of the junction unmatched. This CDR3 spans 13 amino acids. The CDR3: CASSLTGHQPQHF. CDR3 DNA sequence: TGTGCCAGCAGCTTGACAGGGCATCAGCCCCAGCATTTT.

The V gene is TRBV5-1, the J gene TRBJ1-1; D remains ambiguous. The length of the CDR3 is 14 residues. Trimming removed 1 base at V and 6 bases at J, with 13 bases between. The germline V gene has CDR1 SGHRS and CDR2 YFSETQ. The CDR3 spells CASSLTVLRAEAFF. For the CDR3, the DNA is TGCGCCAGCAGCTTGACTGTTTTGCGGGCTGAAGCTTTCTTT.

The chain uses TRBV5-1 and TRBJ2-2, with TRBD1 matching 8 bases. The CDR3 has 18 amino acids. V gave up 2 bases and J gave up 4 bases; unmatched junction bases: 13. Germline V CDR1 and CDR2: SGHRS, YFSETQ. Here the CDR3 reads CASSFHLPGQEGTGELFF. In DNA form, the CDR3 reads TGCGCCAGCAGCTTCCATTTACCGGGACAGGAAGGCACCGGGGAGCTGTTTTTT. Full variable domain (remainder filled in from reference TRBV5-1 and TRBJ2-2): KAGVTQTPRYLIKTRGQQVTLSCSPISGHRSVSWYQQTPGQGLQFLFEYFSETQRNKGNFPGRFSGRQFSNSRSEMNVSTLELGDSALYLCASSFHLPGQEGTGELFFGEGSRLTVL.

The chain combines TRBV28 with TRBJ1-2; TRBD1 is a possible D gene (5 bases). The ends were cut back, 2 bases at V and 8 bases at J, with 9 bases in the middle. Germline V lookup: CDR1 MDHEN, CDR2 SYDVKM. This CDR3 has 12 amino acids. CDR3: CASSLGGGGYTF. Here the CDR3 DNA reads TGTGCCAGCAGTTTAGGGGGAGGCGGCTACACCTTC.

The rearrangement uses TRBV9 and TRBJ1-2; possibly TRBD1 for D (6 bases). V dropped 4 bases and J dropped 1 base, with 11 bases sitting between them. This CDR3 contains 14 residues. Per germline, CDR1 SGDLS and CDR2 YYNGEE. CDR3 in amino acids: CASSPRDNNYGYTF. The CDR3 nucleotides are TGTGCCAGCAGCCCCCGGGACAATAACTATGGCTACACCTTC.